These T cell receptor beta chains were read from a single sample in a study of CXCR3-negative and CXCR3-positive naive CD8 T cells. TCRdb reprocessed the 5' RACE reads, keeping one entry per CDR3 protein, no DNA. Found here are approximately 70,000 distinct CDR3 sequences; the top ten clones hold around 1.4%. The sequenced sample was naive CXCR3- CD8+ T cells from blood. These receptors were obtained from a human donor in good health. Some clones in this sample may be carry-over from other donors' samples. CDR3s include the opening cysteine and the closing phenylalanine or tryptophan.

j_call v_call cdr3_aa
TRBJ2-4 TRBV29-1 CSVEKWGSGGNIQYF
TRBJ2-7 TRBV7-8 CASSLAGQYEQYF
TRBJ2-1 TRBV12-3/TRBV12-4 CASSSAYSGGTYNEQFF
TRBJ2-5 TRBV18 CASSPGQGQETQYF
TRBJ2-1 TRBV10-3 CAISKAVPSYNEQFF
TRBJ2-7 TRBV28 CASSTGFGFKSYEQYF
TRBJ2-7 TRBV18 CASESAISYEQYF
TRBJ2-5 TRBV29-1 CSVEDWGGVGETQYF
TRBJ2-1 TRBV2 CASSGWQQDEQFF
TRBJ1-5 TRBV7-8 CASSSNGNLNQPQHF
TRBJ1-5 TRBV4-2 CASSQDPGPEAGNQPQHF
TRBJ2-7 TRBV23-1 CASSQNLPGQIAYEQYF
TRBJ2-1 TRBV7-9 CASSLGSWEYNEQFF
TRBJ2-7 TRBV5-6 CASRWGTGGHEQYF
TRBJ2-7 TRBV28 CASSLPTGGFYEQYF
TRBJ2-3 TRBV20-1 CSDRGSSHPAADTQYF
TRBJ1-1 TRBV6-2/TRBV6-3 CASGVWRNTEAFF
TRBJ2-7 TRBV28 CASTLAPDPGSYEQYF
TRBJ2-7 TRBV2 CASSEEEGQGLYEQYF
TRBJ2-2 TRBV12-3/TRBV12-4 CASSLGVLQGKLFF
TRBJ1-1 TRBV20-1 CSASSAGVNTEAFF
TRBJ2-2 TRBV6-1 CASNINPGLPTTGELFF
TRBJ2-1 TRBV6-1 CASSEALLTSRRGDEQFF
TRBJ2-7 TRBV29-1 CSVVGLAGAYEQYF
TRBJ2-7 TRBV10-3 CAISDPVGGAYEQYF
TRBJ2-7 TRBV6-6 CASSDLTGSSYEQYF
TRBJ2-4 TRBV10-3 CAISPETGVDIQYF
TRBJ2-5 TRBV28 CASSSVRGRETQYF